This TCR beta chain was sequenced for a study of cytomegalovirus exposure and HLA in healthy donors. Study observations and caveats: CMV serostatus was the sole immune exposure information available.

Researchers ran the PCR with 60 Vbeta and 13 Jbeta primers. Sequencing used immunoSEQ multiplex PCR; TCRdb keeps in-frame clones, though not all of them. Among some 70,000 clones listed, roughly two thirds were seen once. For this clone: Its cognate antigen is unknown.

The germline V gene has CDR1 MNHNS and CDR2 SASEGT. Germline trimming cut 4 bases from V and 6 bases from J; bases unmatched to any gene: 8. The CDR3 consists of 14 residues. Sample: PBMCs. This clonotype originated in a male donor in good health and CMV-seropositive. The chain couples TRBV6-1 to TRBJ2-7; 8 nucleotides line up with TRBD2. This CDR3 is CASSAGGGVGEQYF. As DNA, the CDR3 is TGTGCCAGCAGTGCCGGGGGGGGAGTGGGCGAGCAGTACTTC.